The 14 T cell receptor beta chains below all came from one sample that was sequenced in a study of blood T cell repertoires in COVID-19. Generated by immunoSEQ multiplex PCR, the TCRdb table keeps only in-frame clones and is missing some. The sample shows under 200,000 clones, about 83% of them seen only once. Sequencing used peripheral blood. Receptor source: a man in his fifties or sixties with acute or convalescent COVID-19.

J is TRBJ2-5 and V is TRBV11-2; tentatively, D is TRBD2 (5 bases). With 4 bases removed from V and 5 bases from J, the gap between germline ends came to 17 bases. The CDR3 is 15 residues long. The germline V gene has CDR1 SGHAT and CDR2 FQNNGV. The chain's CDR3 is CASSSRPQRRETQYF. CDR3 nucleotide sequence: TGTGCCAGCAGCTCCCGTCCCCAGCGGAGGGAGACCCAGTACTTC.

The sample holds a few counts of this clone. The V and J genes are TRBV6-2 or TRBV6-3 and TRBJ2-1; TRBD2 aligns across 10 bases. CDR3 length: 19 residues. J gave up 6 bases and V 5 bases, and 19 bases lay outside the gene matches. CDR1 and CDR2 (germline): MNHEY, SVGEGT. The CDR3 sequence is CASSPHGGAGGPPTNEQFF. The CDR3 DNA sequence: TGTGCCAGCAGTCCACACGGGGGAGCGGGGGGGCCTCCGACCAATGAGCAGTTCTTC.

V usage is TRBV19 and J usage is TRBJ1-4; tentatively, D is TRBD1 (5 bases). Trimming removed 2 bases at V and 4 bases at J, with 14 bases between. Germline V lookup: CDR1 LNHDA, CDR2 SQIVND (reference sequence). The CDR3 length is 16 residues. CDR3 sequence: CASSITPGGVNEKLFF. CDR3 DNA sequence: TGTGCCAGTAGTATAACCCCCGGGGGGGTTAATGAAAAACTGTTTTTT.

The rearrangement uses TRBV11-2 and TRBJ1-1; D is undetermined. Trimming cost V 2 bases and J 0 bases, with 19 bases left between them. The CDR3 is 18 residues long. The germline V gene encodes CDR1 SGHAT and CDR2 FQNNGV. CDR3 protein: CASSLWVGVRNMNTEAFF. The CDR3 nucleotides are TGTGCCAGCAGCTTATGGGTCGGGGTGCGAAACATGAACACTGAAGCTTTCTTT.

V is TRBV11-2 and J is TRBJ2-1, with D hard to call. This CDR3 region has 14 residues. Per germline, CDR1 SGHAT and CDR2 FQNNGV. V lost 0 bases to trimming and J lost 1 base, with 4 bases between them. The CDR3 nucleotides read TGTGCCAGCAGCTTAGAGCGGTCCTACAATGAGCAGTTCTTC. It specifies CASSLERSYNEQFF.

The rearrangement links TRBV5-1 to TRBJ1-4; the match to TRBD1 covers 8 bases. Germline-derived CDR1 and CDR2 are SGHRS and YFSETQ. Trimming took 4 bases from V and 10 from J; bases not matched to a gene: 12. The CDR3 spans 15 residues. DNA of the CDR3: TGCGCCAGCAGCCCGCTGGGACAGGAAGGGAGAAAACTGTTTTTT. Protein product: CASSPLGQEGRKLFF.

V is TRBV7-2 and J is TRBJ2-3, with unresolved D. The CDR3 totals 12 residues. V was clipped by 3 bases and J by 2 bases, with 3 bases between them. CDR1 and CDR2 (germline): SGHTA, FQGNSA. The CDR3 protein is CASSFLTDTQYF. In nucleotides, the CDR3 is TGTGCCAGCAGCTTTCTCACAGATACGCAGTATTTT.

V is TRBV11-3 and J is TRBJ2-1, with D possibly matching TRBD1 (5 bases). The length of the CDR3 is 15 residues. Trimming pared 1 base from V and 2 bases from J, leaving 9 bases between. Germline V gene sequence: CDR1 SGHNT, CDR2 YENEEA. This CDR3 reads CASSLGTNPYNEQFF. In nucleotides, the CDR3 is TGTGCCAGCAGCTTAGGGACAAACCCCTACAATGAGCAGTTCTTC.

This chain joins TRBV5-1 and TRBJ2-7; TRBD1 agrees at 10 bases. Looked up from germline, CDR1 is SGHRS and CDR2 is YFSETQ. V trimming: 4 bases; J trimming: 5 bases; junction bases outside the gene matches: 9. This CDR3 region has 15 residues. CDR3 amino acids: CASSPGTGERNEQYF. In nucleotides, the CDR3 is TGCGCCAGCAGCCCCGGGACAGGGGAAAGGAACGAGCAGTACTTC.

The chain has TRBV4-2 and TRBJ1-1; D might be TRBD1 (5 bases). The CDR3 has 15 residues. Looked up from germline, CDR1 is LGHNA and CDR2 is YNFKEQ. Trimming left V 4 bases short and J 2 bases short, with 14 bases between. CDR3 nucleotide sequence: TGTGCCAGCAGCCCGGAAGGACACCTCAACACTGAAGCTTTCTTT. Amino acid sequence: CASSPEGHLNTEAFF.

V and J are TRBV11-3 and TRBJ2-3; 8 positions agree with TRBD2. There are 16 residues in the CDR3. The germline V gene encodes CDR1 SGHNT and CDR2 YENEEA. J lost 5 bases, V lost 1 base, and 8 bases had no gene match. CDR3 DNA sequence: TGTGCCAGCAGCTTAGGAGGCGGGGGGCGCAGAGATACGCAGTATTTT. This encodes CASSLGGGGRRDTQYF.

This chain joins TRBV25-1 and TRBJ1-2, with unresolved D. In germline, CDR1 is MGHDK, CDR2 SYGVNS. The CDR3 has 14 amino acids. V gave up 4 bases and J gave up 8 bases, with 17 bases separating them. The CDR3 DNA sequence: TGTGCCAGCAGTGGCTTGGACGGAGGATGGGGCTACACCTTC. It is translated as CASSGLDGGWGYTF.

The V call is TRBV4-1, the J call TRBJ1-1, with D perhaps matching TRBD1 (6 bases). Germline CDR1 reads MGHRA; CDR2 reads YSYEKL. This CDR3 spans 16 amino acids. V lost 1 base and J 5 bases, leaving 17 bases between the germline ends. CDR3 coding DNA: TGCGCCAGCAGCCAAGGACAGGAATTCTCGGGGACTGAAGCTTTCTTT. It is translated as CASSQGQEFSGTEAFF.

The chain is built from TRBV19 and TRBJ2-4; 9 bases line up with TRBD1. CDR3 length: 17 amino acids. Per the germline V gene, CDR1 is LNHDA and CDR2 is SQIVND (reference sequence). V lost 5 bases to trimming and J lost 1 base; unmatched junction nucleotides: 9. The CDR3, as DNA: TGTGCCAGTAGTGCCTCCGGGACAGGGTGGGCCAAAAACATTCAGTACTTC. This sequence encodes CASSASGTGWAKNIQYF.